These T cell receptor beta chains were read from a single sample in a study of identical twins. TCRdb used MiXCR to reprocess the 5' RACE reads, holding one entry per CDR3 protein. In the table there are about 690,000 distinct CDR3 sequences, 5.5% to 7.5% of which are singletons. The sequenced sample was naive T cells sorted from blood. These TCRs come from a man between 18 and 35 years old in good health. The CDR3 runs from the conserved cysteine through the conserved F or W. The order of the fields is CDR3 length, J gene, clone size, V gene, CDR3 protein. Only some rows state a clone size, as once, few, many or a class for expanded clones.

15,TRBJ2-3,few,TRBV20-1,CSATLAGGPPDTQYF
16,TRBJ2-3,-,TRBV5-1,CASSLFTPLGPDTQYF
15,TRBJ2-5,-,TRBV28,CASSHLDRLQETQYF
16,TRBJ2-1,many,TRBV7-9,CASSPLLGATYNEQFF
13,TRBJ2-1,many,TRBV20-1,CSAARAARNEQFF
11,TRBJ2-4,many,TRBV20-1,CSARGGDIQYF
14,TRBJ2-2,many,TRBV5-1,CASSLARVTGELFF
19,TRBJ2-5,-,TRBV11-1,CASSFLQLAEGRNQETQYF
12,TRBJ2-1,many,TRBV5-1,CASSGTLNEQFF
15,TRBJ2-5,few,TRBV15,CATSRDLGSPETQYF
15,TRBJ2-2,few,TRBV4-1,CASRGGPPNTGELFF
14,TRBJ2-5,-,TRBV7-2,CASSFSRDQETQYF
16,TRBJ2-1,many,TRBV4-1,CASSQDFAGAYNEQFF
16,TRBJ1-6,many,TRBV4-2,CASSLSTGTGDSPLHF
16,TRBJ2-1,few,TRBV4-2,CASSHLGREGSDEQFF
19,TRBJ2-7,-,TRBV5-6,CASSRPRTSGAPNSYEQYF
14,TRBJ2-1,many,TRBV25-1,CASSGRPTYNEQFF
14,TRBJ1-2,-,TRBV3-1,CASSQELMVDGYTF
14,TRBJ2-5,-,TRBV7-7,CASSPISGVETQYF
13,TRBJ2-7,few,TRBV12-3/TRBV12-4,CASSSEGFYEQYF
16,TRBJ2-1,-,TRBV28,CASSGAGVGDTNEQFF
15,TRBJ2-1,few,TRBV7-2,CASSFLSGKEHEQFF
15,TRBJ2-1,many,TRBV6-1,CASSEGGSSYNEQFF
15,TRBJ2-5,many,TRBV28,CASSLRSGPQETQYF
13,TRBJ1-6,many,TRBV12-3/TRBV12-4,CASNSGANSPLHF
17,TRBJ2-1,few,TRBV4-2,CASSQEDSGRALYEQFF
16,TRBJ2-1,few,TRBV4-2,CASSQAGVADWNEQFF
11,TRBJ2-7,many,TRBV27,CASSSESEQYF
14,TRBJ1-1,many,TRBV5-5,CASSLQGQNTEAFF
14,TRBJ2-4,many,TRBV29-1,CSSKGDVMSNIQYF
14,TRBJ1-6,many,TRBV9,CASSVYSRNSPLHF